Listed below are T cell receptor beta chains from one sample, sequenced in a study of beta chain features in type 1 diabetes. TCRdb's copy holds only in-frame clones and misses some; the assay was immunoSEQ multiplex PCR. In the table there are around 140,000 clones, 9.7% of which are singletons. The sample was central memory CD4+ T cells from blood. The receptors here all came from a woman aged 40 to 49 in good health. Each CDR3 is given with its conserved first and last residue. Clone size is not always given. Where it is, it says once, few, many or a class for expanded clones.

v_gene	abundance	j_gene	CDR3aa
TRBV18	.	TRBJ1-6	CASSPFSDNSPLHF
TRBV7-9	.	TRBJ2-5	CASSLGRLAGGRGETQYF
TRBV10-2	few	TRBJ2-5	CASRGLAEKETQYF
TRBV2	few	TRBJ2-3	CASSPAGGYTDTQYF
TRBV7-7	few	TRBJ2-5	CASSLEQGRQETQYF
TRBV5-1	.	TRBJ1-4	CASKPAGTTNEKLFF
TRBV15	.	TRBJ2-1	CATSSRTRGNEQFF
TRBV6-6	.	TRBJ2-1	CAVTGYNEQFF
TRBV27	few	TRBJ1-5	CASNAGDSNQPQHF
TRBV10-3	few	TRBJ2-1	CAIRSGTSGVSEQFF
TRBV5-1	few	TRBJ2-5	CASSLGIFGGGETQYF
TRBV5-4	.	TRBJ1-2	CASSLQGANYGYTF